This T cell receptor beta chain was identified during a study of Graves' ophthalmopathy and Graves' hyperthyroidism. Study-wide points: Blood also held most thyroid clonotypes expanded above 0.001 frequency.

There are many counts of this clonotype. The antigen is not known. Transcripts of RNA were the source for amplifying TCR beta CDR3 regions. First-round RT-PCR with HTBI primers preceded a second-round multiplex PCR. MiXCR was run by TCRdb on the multiplex PCR reads, yielding one entry per CDR3 protein. Of more than 45,000 distinct CDR3 sequences in the sample, under 55% were seen once. Sequenced input: peripheral blood. The sequence derives from an adult man with Graves' ophthalmopathy.

The CDR3 is CASSQGPSGLYEQYF. CDR3 bases: TGTGCCAGCAGCCAAGGCCCTAGCGGTCTGTACGAGCAGTACTTC. This chain uses TRBV3-1 with TRBJ2-7; 7 bases match TRBD2. This CDR3 spans 15 amino acids. Trimming cost V 1 base and J 4 bases; bases outside gene matches: 7. CDR1 is LGHDT and CDR2 is YNNKEL in the germline V gene (reference sequence).